The 27 T cell receptor beta chains below come from one sample, sequenced in a study of T cell repertoires in cytomegalovirus infection. Their target antigens are unknown. One entry per CDR3 protein results from TCRdb running MiXCR on the reads. The top ten hold about three quarters of the sample, which has around 99,000 distinct CDR3 sequences, about 30% seen once. Sample: CD8+ T cells from cultured PBMCs, taken from culture after CMV antigen stimulation. The origin of the receptors is a human donor in good health (CMV status not recorded). Some clones in this sample may be carry-over from other donors' samples.

This clonotype occurred a few times. The chain joins TRBV19 to TRBJ2-1; 11 bases map to TRBD1. J lost 3 bases, V lost 5 bases, and 6 bases had no gene match. The CDR3 contains 16 residues. Per the germline V gene, CDR1 is LNHDA and CDR2 is SQIVND (reference sequence). The CDR3 DNA sequence: TGTGCCAGTAGTTCAGGGACAGGGGGTTACTACAATGAGCAGTTCTTC. Translation gives CASSSGTGGYYNEQFF.

The gene calls are TRBV11-1 and TRBJ2-2; possibly TRBD2 for D (5 bases). The ends were cut back, 0 bases at V and 0 bases at J, with 8 bases in the middle. Looked up from germline, CDR1 is SGHAT and CDR2 is FQDESV (reference sequence). There are 16 residues in the CDR3. For the CDR3, the DNA is TGTGCCAGCAGCTTAGCGGACGGGGCGAACACCGGGGAGCTGTTTTTT. Translated, it gives CASSLADGANTGELFF.

A few counts support this clonotype. The V gene is TRBV20-1, the J gene TRBJ2-3; 10 bases match TRBD2. CDR1 and CDR2 (germline): DFQATT, SNEGSKA (reference sequence). J lost 2 bases, V lost 7 bases, and 9 bases had no gene match. The CDR3 has 15 amino acids. The CDR3 DNA sequence: TGCAGTGTGGGGCTAGCGGGGGATCCCACAGATACGCAGTATTTT. Encoded protein: CSVGLAGDPTDTQYF.

This clonotype was recorded many times. This sequence joins TRBV12-3 or TRBV12-4 and TRBJ2-1, with TRBD1 matching 9 bases. The J segment lost 4 bases and the V segment lost 6 bases, leaving 7 bases of the junction unmatched. The CDR3 sequence is 15 residues long. Here the CDR3 reads CASRDGTGPYNEQFF. The CDR3 DNA follows: TGTGCCAGCAGGGACGGGACAGGGCCTTACAATGAGCAGTTCTTC.

This clonotype was detected a few times. The V and J genes are TRBV4-1 and TRBJ2-5, with 7 bases aligning to TRBD2. Germline V gene sequence: CDR1 MGHRA, CDR2 YSYEKL. V shed 3 bases, J shed 5 bases, and the junction held 6 bases outside the gene matches. The length of the CDR3 is 14 residues. The CDR3: CASSHRSGGETQYF. CDR3 DNA sequence: TGCGCCAGCAGCCACAGGTCCGGGGGGGAGACCCAGTACTTC.

J is TRBJ1-2 and V is TRBV6-5, with a weak D call TRBD1 (5 bases). Germline V lookup: CDR1 MNHEY, CDR2 SVGAGI. V was trimmed by 11 bases and J by 6 bases, leaving 16 bases between them. CDR3 size: 12 residues. CDR3 DNA: TGTGCCTCCAAGGACGGGGGACATGGCTACACCTTC. This sequence encodes CASKDGGHGYTF.

Comment on this clonotype: A clone one base away is much larger, so this may be a read error. The chain carries TRBV19 and TRBJ2-7, with 7 bases aligning to TRBD2. Per the germline V gene, CDR1 is LNHDA and CDR2 is SQIVND (reference sequence). There are 12 residues in the CDR3. CDR3 DNA sequence: TGTGCCAGTAGTATTGGGGACTACGAGCTGTACTTC. Amino acids: CASSIGDYELYF.

This rearrangement joins TRBV6-5 to TRBJ2-7; D call uncertain. Germline values: CDR1 MNHEY, CDR2 SVGAGI. The CDR3 is 15 residues long. V dropped 0 bases and J dropped 3 bases, with 12 bases sitting between them. The CDR3 nucleotides read TGTGCCAGCAGTTACTCTTTTGAGCAGGACTACGAGCAGTACTTC. Translating gives CASSYSFEQDYEQYF.

This clonotype was detected a few times. This chain connects TRBV4-1 to TRBJ2-7; D unresolved. The germline gives CDR1 MGHRA, CDR2 YSYEKL. V lost 0 bases, J lost 1 base, and 13 bases lay in between. CDR3 size: 16 residues. The CDR3 sequence is CASSQEGGSVSYEQYF. CDR3 nucleotide sequence: TGCGCCAGCAGCCAAGAGGGTGGCTCGGTATCCTACGAGCAGTACTTC.

V usage is TRBV4-3 and J usage is TRBJ2-2, with 7 nucleotides matching TRBD2. This CDR3 region has 16 residues. Germline CDR1 is LGHNA and CDR2 is YSLEER. V trimming: 4 bases; J trimming: 4 bases; junction bases outside the gene matches: 9. CDR3 nucleotide sequence: TGCGCCAGCAGCCCCTTGGGAGGGAGGCCCACCGGGGAGCTGTTTTTT. Protein: CASSPLGGRPTGELFF.

The chain couples TRBV7-9 to TRBJ2-7; 9 bases are a match to TRBD1. This CDR3 has 16 residues. Germline CDR1 SEHNR, CDR2 FQNEAQ (reference sequence). Trimming took 5 bases from V and 2 from J; bases not matched to a gene: 10. The CDR3 loop reads CASSPPADRGTYEQYF. CDR3 DNA: TGTGCCAGCAGCCCCCCGGCCGACAGGGGGACCTACGAGCAGTACTTC.

This clonotype was seen ten or more times. V gene TRBV7-2 combines with J gene TRBJ1-1; no clear D. This CDR3 has 14 amino acids. Per germline, CDR1 SGHTA and CDR2 FQGNSA. Trimming shortened V by 3 bases and J by 2 bases, and 10 bases separated the two germline ends. The CDR3 DNA reads TGTGCCAGCAGCTTCAGTTCAGGAAACACTGAAGCTTTCTTT. Translation gives CASSFSSGNTEAFF.

V usage is TRBV6-1 and J usage is TRBJ2-1, with a tentative D call TRBD2 (5 bases). The CDR3 contains 14 residues. Trimming removed 7 bases at V and 2 bases at J, with 12 bases between. Germline V gives CDR1 MNHNS, CDR2 SASEGT. The CDR3 spells CASKASSPYNEQFF. DNA for the CDR3: TGTGCCAGCAAGGCTAGCTCCCCCTACAATGAGCAGTTCTTC.

V usage is TRBV7-9 and J usage is TRBJ1-5; D possibly corresponds to TRBD1 (6 bases). The CDR3 contains 13 residues. Germline V gene sequence: CDR1 SEHNR, CDR2 FQNEAQ (reference sequence). V was pared by 5 bases and J by 5 bases, with 10 bases between. DNA of the CDR3: TGTGCCAGCAGCCCACAGGGAGATCAGCCCCAGCATTTT. Protein: CASSPQGDQPQHF.

This rearrangement joins TRBV7-8 to TRBJ1-5, with a tentative D call TRBD1 (6 bases). Trimming removed 4 bases from V and 5 bases from J, with 18 bases in between. The CDR3 is 16 residues long. Germline CDR1 is SGHVS and CDR2 is FQNEAQ. The CDR3: CASSSRRRQEHQPQHF. DNA for the CDR3: TGTGCCAGCAGCTCAAGGAGGAGACAGGAGCATCAGCCCCAGCATTTT.

The table lists this clonotype with a few counts. J is TRBJ1-5 and V is TRBV19, with D maybe TRBD1 (6 bases). CDR1 and CDR2 (germline): LNHDA, SQIVND (reference sequence). Trimming shortened V by 1 base and J by 0 bases, and 10 bases separated the two germline ends. This CDR3 has 16 amino acids. The CDR3 nucleotides read TGTGCCAGTAGTATAGTAGGGGGGTCTAGCAATCAGCCCCAGCATTTT. Translation gives CASSIVGGSSNQPQHF.

The chain links TRBV9 to TRBJ2-3; 11 bases are a match to TRBD2. The CDR3 is 15 residues long. The V gene's germline CDR1 is SGDLS and CDR2 YYNGEE. The V segment lost 3 bases and the J segment 3 bases; nucleotides outside the gene matches: 3. CDR3 nucleotide sequence: TGTGCCAGCAGCGGGGGGACTAGCGGTACAGATACGCAGTATTTT. Amino acids: CASSGGTSGTDTQYF.

A few counts support this clonotype. The genes are TRBV28 and TRBJ2-3; TRBD1 or TRBD2 may be the D gene (7 bases each). The CDR3 runs to 14 residues. Germline CDR1 MDHEN, CDR2 SYDVKM. V was shortened by 5 bases and J by 4 bases, with 13 bases between the two germline ends. Written as DNA, the CDR3 is TGTGCCAGCAGTCCCCCAGGGGGGGCAGATACGCAGTATTTT. Protein: CASSPPGGADTQYF.

This clonotype showed up just a few times. The chain uses TRBV12-3 or TRBV12-4 and TRBJ2-7; D might be TRBD1 (6 bases). With 3 bases removed from V and 2 bases from J, the gap between germline ends came to 8 bases. This CDR3 is built from 13 residues. The CDR3 loop is CASSFGTTYEQYF. The CDR3 coding sequence is TGTGCCAGCAGTTTCGGGACAACCTACGAGCAGTACTTC.

This rearrangement joins TRBV6-1 to TRBJ2-2, with 7 bases identical to TRBD1. The V gene end was trimmed by 4 bases and the J gene end by 6 bases; junction bases not matched to a gene: 5. CDR3 length: 14 residues. Germline V gene sequence: CDR1 MNHNS, CDR2 SASEGT. The CDR3 reads CASSAGTVAGELFF. Here the CDR3 DNA reads TGTGCCAGCAGTGCCGGGACAGTGGCCGGGGAGCTGTTTTTT.

The V and J genes are TRBV6-2 or TRBV6-3 and TRBJ1-5; D uncertain. The ends were cut back, 5 bases at V and 5 bases at J, with 13 bases in the middle. The CDR3 runs 14 residues. Germline CDR1 MNHEY, CDR2 SVGEGT. CDR3 in amino acids: CASSLRAGHQPQHF. CDR3 in DNA: TGTGCCAGCAGTCTGAGGGCAGGACATCAGCCCCAGCATTTT.

The CDR3 sequence is CATSDPQTGNLNTEAFF. In DNA form, the CDR3 reads TGTGCCACCAGCGACCCGCAGACAGGGAACTTGAACACTGAAGCTTTCTTT. The chain combines TRBV15 with TRBJ1-1, with 7 bases that match TRBD1. Unmatched junction bases numbered 12, after V lost 5 bases and J lost 0 bases. CDR1 and CDR2 (germline): LNHNV, YYDKDF (reference sequence). This CDR3 region has 17 residues.

This clonotype was detected many times. The chain couples TRBV7-6 to TRBJ2-7, with TRBD1 matching over 7 bases. This CDR3 spans 15 amino acids. V trimming: 5 bases; J trimming: 6 bases; junction bases outside the gene matches: 13. Germline CDR1 and CDR2: SGHVS and FNYEAQ. The CDR3 is CASSLDREKIVEQYF. The CDR3 region has the DNA TGTGCCAGCAGCCTTGACAGGGAAAAGATCGTCGAGCAGTACTTC.

This clonotype was counted ten times or more. The V gene is TRBV7-9, the J gene TRBJ2-5; a weak D match, TRBD1 (6 bases). Germline V gene sequence: CDR1 SEHNR, CDR2 FQNEAQ (reference sequence). V lost 6 bases and J lost 5, with 10 bases in between. The CDR3 covers 12 residues. CDR3 sequence: CASRERGETQYF. CDR3 nucleotides: TGTGCCAGCAGGGAGAGGGGGGAGACCCAGTACTTC. Drawing the rest from reference TRBV7-9 and TRBJ2-5, the complete variable domain is DTGVSQNPRHKITKRGQNVTFRCDPISEHNRLYWYRQTLGQGPEFLTYFQNEAQLEKSRLLSDRFSAERPKGSFSTLEIQRTEQGDSAMYLCASRERGETQYFGPGTRLLVL.

This clonotype was found a few times. The rearrangement joins TRBV7-8 to TRBJ1-5, with a tentative D call TRBD1 (5 bases). There are 15 residues in the CDR3. V lost 2 bases, J lost 5 bases, and 13 bases lay in between. CDR1 and CDR2 from the germline V gene are SGHVS and FQNEAQ. This chain's CDR3 is CASSLNPREYQPQHF. DNA for the CDR3: TGTGCCAGCAGCTTAAACCCCAGGGAATATCAGCCCCAGCATTTT.

This clonotype was counted at least ten times. The rearrangement links TRBV4-2 to TRBJ1-4, with 7 bases that match TRBD1. Trimming cost V 1 base and J 7 bases; bases outside gene matches: 3. The CDR3 runs 14 residues. Looked up from germline, CDR1 is LGHNA and CDR2 is YNFKEQ. DNA of the CDR3: TGTGCCAGCAGCCAAGGACAGGGAGGTGAAAAACTGTTTTTT. This encodes CASSQGQGGEKLFF.

Many counts were recorded for this clonotype. This chain uses TRBV7-2 with TRBJ2-3; D possibly corresponds to TRBD1 (6 bases). CDR1 SGHTA and CDR2 FQGNSA come from the germline V gene. Between the trimmed V and J ends, which lost 5 bases and 2 bases, there was a span of 17 bases. CDR3 length: 16 residues. CDR3: CASSPQGRLITDTQYF. In DNA form, the CDR3 reads TGTGCCAGCAGCCCGCAGGGGCGATTGATCACAGATACGCAGTATTTT.